A selection of T cell receptor beta chains follows, all from one sample in a study of control samples from healthy donors and cancer patients. TCRdb's table, derived via immunoSEQ multiplex PCR, lists solely in-frame clones and lacks some. Among some 120,000 clones listed, around nine tenths were seen once. Source material: blood. The receptors shown here come from a woman aged 70-85 years in good health. The CDR3 runs from the conserved cysteine through the conserved F or W. A D gene is named only where the DNA matches it firmly. For some rows the clone size is stated as once, few or many, or as a class when expanded; others skip it.

TGTGCCAGCAGTTACTACCACCGGGATCTACTAGCTAACTATGGCTACACCTTC,CASSYYHRDLLANYGYTF,TRBV6-2/TRBV6-3,NA,NA,TRBJ1-2
TGTGCCAGCAGCCTCTGGACTAGCAGCGAGCAGTACTTC,CASSLWTSSEQYF,TRBV7-3,NA,TRBD2,TRBJ2-7
TGCGCCAGCAGCTTGGAATCGGGCTCAAGTAGCTCTGGAAACACCATATATTTT,CASSLESGSSSSGNTIYF,TRBV5-1,once,NA,TRBJ1-3
TGTGCCATAAAGGTCTACGGCCGGGACAATGAGCAGTTCTTC,CAIKVYGRDNEQFF,TRBV10-3,NA,NA,TRBJ2-1
TGTGCCAGCAGTGAGGGGGGAAGGAAAGCTAACTATGGCTACACCTTC,CASSEGGRKANYGYTF,TRBV25-1,NA,NA,TRBJ1-2
TGTGCCAGCTCACCCCACGCGGGACAGGAGAACACCGGGGAGCTGTTTTTT,CASSPHAGQENTGELFF,TRBV18,NA,TRBD1,TRBJ2-2
TGCGCCAGCAGCTGGGACAGCTCCTACGAGCAGTACTTC,CASSWDSSYEQYF,TRBV5-1,NA,TRBD1,TRBJ2-7
TGTGCCAGCAGCCAAGATCGACCGAGCGGGGGGGCCCCCTATGAGCAGTTCTTC,CASSQDRPSGGAPYEQFF,TRBV3-1/TRBV3-2,NA,TRBD2,TRBJ2-1
TGTGCCAGCAGTTTAGTAGGGGGGGCTTGGGAGACCCAGTACTTC,CASSLVGGAWETQYF,TRBV28,NA,NA,TRBJ2-5
TGTGCCAGTAGTCTGAGGGGCGGGGGGGCCTCCTACGAGCAGTACTTC,CASSLRGGGASYEQYF,TRBV19,NA,TRBD2,TRBJ2-7
TGCGCCAGCTCCCCAACTAGCGGGGGGGTGGATACGCAGTATTTT,CASSPTSGGVDTQYF,TRBV5-1,NA,TRBD2,TRBJ2-3
TGCGCCAGCAGCCAACCGGGGGTTGCAGAGACCCAGTACTTC,CASSQPGVAETQYF,TRBV4-3,NA,NA,TRBJ2-5
TGTGCCAGCAGCCAGGGTGGCCGGGCCACTGAAGCTTTCTTT,CASSQGGRATEAFF,TRBV3-1/TRBV3-2,NA,NA,TRBJ1-1
TGTGCCAGCAGCACCGGGACAGGGAATTCACCCCTCCACTTT,CASSTGTGNSPLHF,TRBV6-2/TRBV6-3,NA,TRBD1,TRBJ1-6
TGCAGCGTGGGGGACAGCCCTAATGAAAAACTGTTTTTT,CSVGDSPNEKLFF,TRBV29-1,NA,TRBD1,TRBJ1-4